Included here is one TCR beta chain sequence, with context. Its antigen is as yet unknown. This entry belongs to a study of T cell responses to AZD1222 COVID-19 vaccine. Background on the study: Second-dose intervals of approximately 4 or approximately 12 weeks were pooled. Study-wide results and caveats: Donor demographics were predominantly white British with a female majority; clonal diversity may be underestimated. Among those given AZD1222, only 6 or 7 were seropositive at baseline.

With V trimmed by 4 bases and J by 7 bases, 13 bases remained unmatched. This CDR3 region has 16 residues. Germline V CDR1 and CDR2: SGHDN, FVKESK. Here immunoSEQ multiplex PCR was the method, and the copy in TCRdb shows in-frame clones only, minus some. The sample holds around 120,000 clones, 85% to 90% seen once. The V call is TRBV14, the J call TRBJ2-3; 8 nucleotides line up with TRBD2. The sequencing used peripheral blood, collected on day 0 of AZD1222 vaccination. The sequence was obtained from an adult in good health. The CDR3, as DNA: TGTGCCAGCAGCCCCCGGACTAGCCCGCTATTAAATACGCAGTATTTT. Translation gives CASSPRTSPLLNTQYF.